A single sample is the source of the 14 T cell receptor beta chains below, sequenced in a study of CD8+ T cells in alopecia areata. The sequencing template was cDNA reverse transcribed from extracted RNA. Produced via immunoSEQ multiplex PCR; TCRdb's table is partial and in-frame only. The sample is made up of 270,000 or so clones, none counted only once. Markers used for sorting pooled cutaneous lymph node cells were CD4, CD8alpha, NKG2D, NKG2ACE and others. The sequencing sample was made of CD4+ T cells sorted from a lymph node. The receptors were sampled from a C3H/HeJ mouse with alopecia areata. Mice of this strain are of MHC haplotype H2-k.

Regarding this clone: Mouse gene names apply. The read terminates 4 residues ahead of where the CDR3 ends, so the germline J gene completes it. Other DNA sequences in the sample encode the same CDR3. The chain recombines TRBV1 with TRBJ2-4; weak D call: TRBD1 (5 bases). Germline-derived CDR1 and CDR2 are NSQYPW and LRSPGD (reference sequence). The CDR3 is made up of 13 amino acids. Trimming pared 6 bases from V and 0 bases from J, leaving 7 bases between. The covered CDR3 bases are TGCACCTGCAGCACAGGTAGTCAAAAC. Residues: CTCSTGSQN. The complete CDR3 sequence is CTCSTGSQNTLYF.

With regard to this clone: Genes here carry mouse names. The CDR3 region is CASGDATADTQYF. CDR3 DNA (partial): TGTGCCAGCGGTGATGCTACAGCGGAC. The rearrangement links TRBV13-2 to TRBJ2-5; no firm D call. The CDR3 goes on 4 residues after the read ends, and that part is filled in from the germline J gene. CDR3 length equals 13 residues. CDR1 is NNHNN, CDR2 SYGAGS, per germline (reference sequence).

This clone was seen only a few times. Genes and germline are mouse. Read coverage stops 4 residues before the CDR3 terminus; the germline J gene supplies the remainder. This chain joins TRBV2 and TRBJ2-3, with D possibly TRBD2 on 7 matching bases. The CDR3 is 13 residues long. The germline gives CDR1 LGHNA, CDR2 YSYQKL. The CDR3: CASSQRGGETLYF. CDR3 DNA (partial): TGTGCCAGCAGCCAAAGGGGGGGAGAA.

In the case of this clone: Gene names and germline refer to mouse. The read halts 4 residues ahead of the CDR3 end, with the missing end drawn from the germline J gene. The same CDR3 also results from other DNA sequences found in this sample. V and J are TRBV13-1 and TRBJ2-5; TRBD1 matches 9 bases. The CDR3 contains 13 residues. Germline CDR1 reads NSHNY; CDR2 reads SYGAGN. CDR3 amino acids: CASRTGGEDTQYF. The sequenced CDR3 bases are TGTGCCAGCAGGACAGGGGGGGAAGAC.

This clone was seen a few times. Gene names and germline match the mouse. The sequence runs out 4 residues before the end of the CDR3; the remainder is reconstructed from the germline J gene. The chain has TRBV1 and TRBJ2-5, with D possibly being TRBD2 (6 bases). The germline CDR1 and CDR2 sequences are NSQYPW and LRSPGD (reference sequence). CDR3 length: 15 residues. The ends were cut back, 0 bases at V and 3 bases at J, with 10 bases in the middle. The CDR3 here is CTCSADRDFQDTQYF. The DNA read from the CDR3 is TGCACCTGCAGTGCAGATAGGGACTTTCAAGAC.

This clone was seen a few times. The gene names here belong to mouse. The CDR3 end lies 4 residues beyond the end of the read and is filled in from the germline J gene. V is TRBV5 and J is TRBJ2-2; TRBD1 aligns across 10 bases. The CDR3 is 17 residues long. The ends lost 2 bases at V and 2 bases at J; junction bases unmatched: 5. Germline CDR1 LGHNA, CDR2 YNLKQL (reference sequence). The chain's CDR3 is CASSQNPGQGNTGQLYF. Incomplete CDR3 DNA: TGTGCCAGCAGCCAAAACCCGGGACAGGGGAACACCGGG.

This clone was recorded at least ten times. Gene names follow the mouse nomenclature. The CDR3 end falls 4 residues outside the read, so it is completed with the germline J gene. The sample holds other DNA sequences that translate to the same CDR3. V is TRBV17 and J is TRBJ2-2; D is possibly TRBD1 (6 bases). Trimming removed 1 base at V and 0 bases at J, with 9 bases between. The V gene's germline CDR1 is MNHDT and CDR2 YYDKIL. This CDR3 has 16 residues. The sequenced CDR3 bases are TGTGCTAGCAGTAGAGGGGACACCTCAAACACCGGG. Its translation: CASSRGDTSNTG. The CDR3 reads in full as CASSRGDTSNTGQLYF.

This clone was recorded a few times. Mouse germline and gene names are used. The read ends 4 residues early relative to the CDR3; the germline J gene fills the gap. The chain uses TRBV1 and TRBJ2-1; 9 bases are a match to TRBD2. The CDR3 extends over 16 amino acids. Per the germline V gene, CDR1 is NSQYPW and CDR2 is LRSPGD (reference sequence). CDR3 region: CTCSAEMGGRRAEQFF. CDR3 DNA, as far as it was read: TGCACCTGCAGTGCAGAAATGGGGGGGCGCAGGGCT. The variable domain in full, with the rest retrieved from reference TRBV1 and TRBJ2-1, is VTLLEQNPRWRLVPRGQAVNLRCILKNSQYPWMSWYQQDLQKQLQWLFTLRSPGDKEVKSLPGADYLATRVTDTELRLQVANMSQGRTLYCTCSAEMGGRRAEQFFGPGTRLTVL.

Concerning this clone: These gene names are mouse names. The read finishes 4 residues shy of the CDR3 end, and the germline J gene is used to complete it. The chain links TRBV14 to TRBJ2-5; 8 bases align to TRBD2. Germline V gene sequence: CDR1 SGHDT, CDR2 FRDEAV. The CDR3 extends over 13 amino acids. The DNA read from the CDR3 is TGTGCCAGCAGCCCCGACTGGGGAGAC. Translating it yields CASSPDWGD. In full, the CDR3 is CASSPDWGDTQYF.

This clone was detected a few times. Gene names are the mouse ones. The CDR3 end lies 4 residues beyond the end of the read and is filled in from the germline J gene. The rearrangement uses TRBV5 and TRBJ2-3; 8 positions match TRBD1. CDR3 length equals 15 residues. Germline trimming cut 3 bases from V and 1 base from J; bases unmatched to any gene: 3. CDR1 and CDR2 from the germline V gene are LGHNA and YNLKQL (reference sequence). CDR3 DNA, as far as it was read: TGTGCCAGCAGCCACCTGGGACAGGGTGCAGAA. Amino acids: CASSHLGQGAE. The full CDR3 sequence reads CASSHLGQGAETLYF.

For this clone: Genes and germline come from the mouse. The missing CDR3 end, 4 residues past where the read stops, is filled in from the germline J gene. This sample also contains other DNA sequences that code for the same CDR3. V gene TRBV13-1 combines with J gene TRBJ2-1, with 9 bases fitting TRBD2. V dropped 4 bases and J dropped 1; count of bases not matched to a gene: 3. CDR1 NSHNY and CDR2 SYGAGN come from the germline V gene. The CDR3 has 15 residues. CDR3: CASSPLGGNYAEQFF. The DNA read from the CDR3 is TGTGCCAGCAGTCCACTGGGGGGAAACTATGCT.

This clone was observed a few times. Germline and genes: mouse. The read ends 4 residues early relative to the CDR3; the germline J gene fills the gap. The V call is TRBV5, the J call TRBJ2-3, with TRBD1 as a possible D gene (6 bases). V was trimmed by 2 bases and J by 2 bases, leaving 11 bases between them. Germline V gene sequence: CDR1 LGHNA, CDR2 YNLKQL (reference sequence). The CDR3 is made up of 15 amino acids. The chain's CDR3 is CASSQNRVYAETLYF. The CDR3 bases that were read are TGTGCCAGCAGCCAAAACAGGGTCTATGCAGAA.

Worth noting for this clone: Gene labels here are mouse ones. The CDR3 end falls 3 residues outside the read, so it is completed with the germline J gene. The rearrangement uses TRBV13-1 and TRBJ1-6; 7 nucleotides line up with TRBD1. TRBJ1-6 is filed as an ORF, its function uncertain. This CDR3 comprises 14 residues. Germline loops: CDR1 NSHNY, CDR2 SYGAGN. Germline trimming cut 2 bases from V and 9 bases from J; bases unmatched to any gene: 5. Here the CDR3 reads CASSDQGEGSPLYF. Incomplete CDR3 DNA: TGTGCCAGCAGTGACCAGGGGGAGGGTTCGCCC.

Notes on this clone: Gene names are the mouse ones. The read comes to an end 4 residues before the CDR3 does, leaving the germline J gene to fill in the end. The rearrangement joins TRBV19 to TRBJ2-7; TRBD1 aligns across 9 bases. Germline V gene data show CDR1 as FNHDT and CDR2 as SITEND (reference sequence). Trimming removed 4 bases from V and 0 bases from J; junction bases left unmatched: 5. The CDR3 length is 15 residues. The CDR3: CASSYPGQGSYEQYF. Incomplete CDR3 DNA: TGTGCCAGCAGTTACCCGGGACAGGGCTCCTAT.